The T cell receptor (beta chain) described here comes from a study of molecular identifiers for immune sequencing clone quantification. The wider study: Within a replicate experiment, RNA obtained from either roughly 20,000 or 100,000 naive CD8 cells was divided into five aliquots, and four of those aliquots were then sequenced. Whole-study results and caveats: Clones of above 20 RNA copies carried over 99% of effector molecules; in naive cells they carried under 1%. Identical TCR molecules can share a barcode, and this sharing could underestimate highly expanded clone sizes.

There are many counts of this clonotype. The antigen is not known. A CD8+CD4-CCR7+CD45RA+ phenotype served as the sorting definition for naive CD8 T cells. The V and J ends lost 1 base and 8 bases, in that order; junction bases with no gene match: 10. CDR1 and CDR2 from the germline V gene are MGHRA and YSYEKL. This CDR3 spans 16 amino acids. TCRdb ran MiXCR on the PCR reads and lists one entry per CDR3 protein. The data show about 640,000 distinct CDR3 sequences, with 15% to 20% seen just once and 0.75% to 0.95% held by the top ten. Sequenced material: naive CD8+ T cells from blood, with Jurkat cell RNA spiked in. As to subset: FACS-sorted CD8+CD4-CCR7+CD45RA+ naive T cells. V usage is TRBV4-1 and J usage is TRBJ2-1; TRBD2 matches 8 bases. This clonotype was sampled from a human donor in good health. Some libraries in this study had Jurkat cell RNA spiked in. CDR3: CASSQVAGGWVDEQFF. The CDR3 DNA reads TGCGCCAGCAGCCAAGTCGCGGGAGGTTGGGTTGATGAGCAGTTCTTC.